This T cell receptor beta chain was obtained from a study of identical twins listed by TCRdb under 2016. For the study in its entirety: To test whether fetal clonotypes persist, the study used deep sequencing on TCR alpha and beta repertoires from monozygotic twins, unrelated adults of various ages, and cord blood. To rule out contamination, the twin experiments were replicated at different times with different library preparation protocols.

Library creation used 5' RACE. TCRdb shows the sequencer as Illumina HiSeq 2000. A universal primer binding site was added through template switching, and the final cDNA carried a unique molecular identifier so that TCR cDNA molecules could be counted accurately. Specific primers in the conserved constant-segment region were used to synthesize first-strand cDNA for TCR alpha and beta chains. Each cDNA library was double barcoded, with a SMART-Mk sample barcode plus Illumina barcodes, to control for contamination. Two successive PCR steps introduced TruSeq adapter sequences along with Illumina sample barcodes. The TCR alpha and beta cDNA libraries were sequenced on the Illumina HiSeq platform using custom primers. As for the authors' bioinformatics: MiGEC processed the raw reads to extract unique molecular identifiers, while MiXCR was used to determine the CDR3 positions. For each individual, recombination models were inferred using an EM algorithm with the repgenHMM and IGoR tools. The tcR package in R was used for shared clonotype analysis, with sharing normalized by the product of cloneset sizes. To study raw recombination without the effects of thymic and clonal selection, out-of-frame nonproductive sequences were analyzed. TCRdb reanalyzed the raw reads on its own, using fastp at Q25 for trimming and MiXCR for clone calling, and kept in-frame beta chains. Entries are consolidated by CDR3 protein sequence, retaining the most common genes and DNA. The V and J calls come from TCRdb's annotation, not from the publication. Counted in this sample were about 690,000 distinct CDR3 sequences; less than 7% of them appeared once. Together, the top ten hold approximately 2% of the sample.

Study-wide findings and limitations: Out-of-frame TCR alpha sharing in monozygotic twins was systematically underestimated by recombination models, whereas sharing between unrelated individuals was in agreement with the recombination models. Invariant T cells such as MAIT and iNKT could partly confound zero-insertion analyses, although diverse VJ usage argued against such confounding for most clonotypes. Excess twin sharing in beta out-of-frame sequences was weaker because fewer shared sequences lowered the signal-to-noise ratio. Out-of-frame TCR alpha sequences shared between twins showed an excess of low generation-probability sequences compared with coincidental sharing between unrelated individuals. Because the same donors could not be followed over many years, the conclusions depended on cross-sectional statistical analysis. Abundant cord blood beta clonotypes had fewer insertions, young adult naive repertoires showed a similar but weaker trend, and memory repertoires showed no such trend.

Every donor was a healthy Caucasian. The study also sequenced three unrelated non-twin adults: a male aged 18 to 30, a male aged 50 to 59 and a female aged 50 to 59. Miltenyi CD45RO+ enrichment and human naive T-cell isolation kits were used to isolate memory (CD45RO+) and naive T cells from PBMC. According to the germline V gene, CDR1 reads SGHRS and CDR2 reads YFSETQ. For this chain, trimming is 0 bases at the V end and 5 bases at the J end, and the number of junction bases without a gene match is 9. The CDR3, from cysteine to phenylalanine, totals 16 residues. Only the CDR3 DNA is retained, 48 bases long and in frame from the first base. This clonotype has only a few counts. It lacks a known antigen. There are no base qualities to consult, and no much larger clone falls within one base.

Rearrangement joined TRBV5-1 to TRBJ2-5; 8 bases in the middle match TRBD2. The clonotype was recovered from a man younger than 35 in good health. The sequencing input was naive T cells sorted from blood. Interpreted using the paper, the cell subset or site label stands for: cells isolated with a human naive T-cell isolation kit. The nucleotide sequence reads TGCGCCAGCAGCTTGGAGGGTAGCGGGAAGCGGGAGACCCAGTACTTC. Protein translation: CASSLEGSGKRETQYF.